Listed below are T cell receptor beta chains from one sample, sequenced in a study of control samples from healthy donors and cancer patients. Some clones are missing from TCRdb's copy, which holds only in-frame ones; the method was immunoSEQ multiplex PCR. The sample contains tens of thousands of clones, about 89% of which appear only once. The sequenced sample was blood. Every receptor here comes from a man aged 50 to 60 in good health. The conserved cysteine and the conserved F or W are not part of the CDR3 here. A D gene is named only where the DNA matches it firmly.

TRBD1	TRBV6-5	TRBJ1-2	ASVATGVYGYT
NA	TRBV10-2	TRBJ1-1	ASSDQVYTEAF
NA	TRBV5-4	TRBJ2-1	ASSLAGMGVEF
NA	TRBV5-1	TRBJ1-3	ASSSTTGNTIY
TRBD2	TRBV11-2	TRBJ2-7	ASSLVAGTSGAYEQY
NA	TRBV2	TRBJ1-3	ASSERTGRTGNTIY
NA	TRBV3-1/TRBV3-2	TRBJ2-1	ASSQEGSTVREQF
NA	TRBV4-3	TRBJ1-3	ASSQGGGPGNTIY
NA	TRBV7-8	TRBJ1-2	ASSFRHYGYT
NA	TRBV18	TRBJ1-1	ASSGPGGRGTEAF
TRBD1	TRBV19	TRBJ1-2	ASSIGGDRGRYGYT
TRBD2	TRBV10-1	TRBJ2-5	ASSEERGALETQY
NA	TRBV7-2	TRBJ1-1	ASSFSLMNTEAF
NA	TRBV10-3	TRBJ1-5	AISESGQTQPQH
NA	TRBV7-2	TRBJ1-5	ASSLLGDQPQH
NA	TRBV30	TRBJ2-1	AWSVRRDWNEQF
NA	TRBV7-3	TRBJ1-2	ASSFGGRDGYT
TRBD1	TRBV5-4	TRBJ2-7	ASSHDAPGIQGAYEQY
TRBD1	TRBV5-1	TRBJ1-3	ASSRDRASGNTIY
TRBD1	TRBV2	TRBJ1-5	ASSEEGTASQPQH
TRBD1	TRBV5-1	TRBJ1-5	ASSLTGGSNQPQH
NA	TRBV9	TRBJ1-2	ASSVSGVWGYT
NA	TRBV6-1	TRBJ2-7	ASSEQTGYEQY
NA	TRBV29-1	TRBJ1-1	SVAGKNTEAF
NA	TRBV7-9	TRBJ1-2	ASSLDTGFTYGYT
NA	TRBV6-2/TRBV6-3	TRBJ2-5	ASSYRRPSQETQY
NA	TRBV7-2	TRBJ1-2	ASSPRSAGYT
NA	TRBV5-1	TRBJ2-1	ASSFGDTLKKGNEQF